The present T cell receptor (beta chain) was sequenced within a study of STAT5B mutations in CD4+ large granular lymphocyte leukemia. Germline V gene sequence: CDR1 SGDLS, CDR2 YYNGEE. The CDR3 runs 16 residues. The V gene lost 0 bases and the J gene lost 7 bases, with 16 bases spanning the gap. Study findings and constraints: 8/27 top patient clones versus 2/35 control clones were TRBV06-family.

As to this clone: Its specificity is unknown.

Generated by immunoSEQ multiplex PCR, the TCRdb table keeps only in-frame clones and is missing some. The top ten clones hold approximately 0.29% of a sample with about 33,000 clones, approximately 74% of them seen once. The rearrangement links TRBV9 to TRBJ2-2; D may be TRBD2 (6 bases). The clonotype originates from a human donor in good health. Sequenced input: CD4+ T cells from blood buffy coats. CDR3 region: CASSVVEGGLGGELFF. CDR3 sequence (DNA): TGTGCCAGCAGCGTAGTCGAGGGAGGACTTGGCGGGGAGCTGTTTTTT.